Sequencing of this TCR beta chain was carried out in a study of T cells expressing NK-cell markers. TCRdb reprocessed the 5' RACE reads and keeps a single row for each CDR3 protein, giving no DNA. Recorded here are about 110,000 distinct CDR3 sequences; the top ten clones represent around a sixth. Per germline, CDR1 MGHDK and CDR2 SYGVNS. The CDR3 extends over 16 amino acids. The TCR was taken from a woman between 18 and 75 years old in good health. This sequence joins TRBV25-1 and TRBJ2-2; absent DNA, TCRdb's TRBD2 call cannot be checked. The sample was blood T cells: a sorted CD56 or NKG2C T cell subset, CD4+ or CD8+ T cells, or bulk PBMC T cells (not recorded which). CDR3 in amino acids: CASSGGASLHTGELFF.